This TCR beta chain was captured by sequencing in a study of cytomegalovirus exposure and HLA in healthy donors. The ends were cut back, 6 bases at V and 2 bases at J, with 18 bases in the middle. CDR1 SNHLY and CDR2 FYNNEI come from the germline V gene. The CDR3 is 16 residues long. PCR involved 60 Vbeta and 13 Jbeta primers. Measured with immunoSEQ multiplex PCR; TCRdb has only the in-frame clones, and not every one. This table holds roughly 160,000 clones, 70% to 85% found once. The chain recombines TRBV2 with TRBJ2-3; D is unclear. This clonotype originated in a man younger than 40 in good health and CMV-seropositive. The sequencing input was PBMCs. CDR3 in DNA: TGTGCCAGCAGGGCCCCCCTTGAAATATCCACAGATACGCAGTATTTT. It yields the protein CASRAPLEISTDTQYF.